One T cell receptor (beta chain) is described in this entry. The target antigen is unknown. TCRdb redid the calling of the 5' RACE reads with MiXCR, one entry per CDR3 protein. The sample holds some 250,000 distinct CDR3 sequences, 9.5% to 15% seen once. This sample is part of a study of identical twins. The CDR3 contains 16 residues. Trimming removed 3 bases at V and 4 bases at J, with 18 bases between. Germline V gene lookup returns CDR1 SEHNR and CDR2 FQNEAQ (reference sequence). General study points: Partial confounding of zero-insertion analyses by invariant MAIT and iNKT cells was possible. In monozygotic twins, models underestimated the sharing of out-of-frame TCR alpha.

This sample also belongs to another study, concerning yellow fever vaccine responses in identical twins.

Sequencing used memory (CD45RO+) T cells sorted from blood. This rearrangement joins TRBV7-9 to TRBJ1-2; TRBD1 might be the D (6 bases). The receptor was derived from a woman between 18 and 29 years old in good health. The CDR3 spells CASSLGVGTQGYGYTF. CDR3 sequence (DNA): TGTGCCAGCAGCTTGGGGGTGGGGACACAAGGCTATGGCTACACCTTC.